The 14 T cell receptor beta chains presented below share a single source sample, sequenced in a study of Ad26.COV2.S vaccination and SARS-CoV-2 variants. TCRdb keeps only in-frame clones here, not all; method: immunoSEQ multiplex PCR. The data show fewer than 400,000 clones, about 86% seen once. Treatment indicated: about 20 received Ad26.COV2.S at low or high dose, single or two shots; about 5 received placebo; per-sample allocation not given. Day 63 after the first injection of vaccine or placebo was the sampling time. The sequencing here drew on peripheral blood, taken in a trial of Ad26.COV2.S vaccine versus placebo. The receptors were sampled from a person between 18 and 65 years old who received the Ad26.COV2.S COVID-19 vaccine or a placebo.

The rearrangement links TRBV9 to TRBJ2-5; tentatively, D is TRBD1 or TRBD2 (5 bases each). The germline gives CDR1 SGDLS, CDR2 YYNGEE. V dropped 4 bases and J dropped 1 base, with 14 bases sitting between them. This CDR3 contains 15 residues. The CDR3 DNA is TGTGCCAGCAGCCTCACGGGACGGATCCAAGAGACCCAGTACTTC. This codes for CASSLTGRIQETQYF.

This clone came up once. The chain couples TRBV14 to TRBJ2-2; D perhaps matches TRBD2 (5 bases). CDR3 length: 14 residues. Germline assignment: CDR1 SGHDN and CDR2 FVKESK. V lost 0 bases to trimming and J lost 4 bases, with 6 bases between them. CDR3 in amino acids: CASSQDRGTGELFF. DNA for the CDR3: TGTGCCAGCAGCCAAGATCGGGGCACCGGGGAGCTGTTTTTT. Full variable domain (missing parts from reference TRBV14 and TRBJ2-2): EAGVTQFPSHSVIEKGQTVTLRCDPISGHDNLYWYRRVMGKEIKFLLHFVKESKQDESGMPNNRFLAERTGGTYSTLKVQPAELEDSGVYFCASSQDRGTGELFFGEGSRLTVL.

V is TRBV5-8 and J is TRBJ1-2; D is perhaps TRBD1 (5 bases). CDR3 length equals 17 residues. Looked up from germline, CDR1 is SGHTS and CDR2 is YDEGEE. V was clipped by 4 bases and J by 0 bases, with 19 bases between them. CDR3 loop: CASSNHDWGIANYGYTF. The CDR3 DNA reads TGTGCCAGCAGCAACCACGACTGGGGGATTGCTAACTATGGCTACACCTTC.

J is TRBJ2-7 and V is TRBV5-4; D is undetermined. Germline V CDR1 and CDR2: SGHNT, YYREEE (reference sequence). V lost 4 bases and J 2 bases, leaving 16 bases between the germline ends. The CDR3 length is 15 residues. The CDR3 sequence: CASSPMQSSAYEQYF. As DNA, the CDR3 is TGTGCCAGCAGCCCGATGCAGAGTAGTGCCTACGAGCAGTACTTC.

The DNA of the CDR3 is TGTGCCAGCAGCTTCGGCAGGGCTAGAAACACCATATATTTT. It translates to CASSFGRARNTIYF. The rearrangement joins TRBV11-2 to TRBJ1-3; D is possibly TRBD1 (5 bases). Trimming removed 3 bases from V and 5 bases from J, with 11 bases in between. The germline gives CDR1 SGHAT, CDR2 FQNNGV. The CDR3 extends over 14 amino acids.

The V gene is TRBV28, the J gene TRBJ1-2; 9 positions agree with TRBD1. Germline CDR1 is MDHEN and CDR2 is SYDVKM. Trimming removed 5 bases from V and 4 bases from J; junction bases left unmatched: 5. There are 14 residues in the CDR3. DNA for the CDR3: TGTGCCAGCAGTGGCACAGGGGGCGGCTATGGCTACACCTTC. The encoded protein is CASSGTGGGYGYTF.

The chain couples TRBV7-6 to TRBJ1-1, with D possibly matching TRBD1 (6 bases). V lost 5 bases and J 0 bases, leaving 16 bases between the germline ends. CDR1 SGHVS and CDR2 FNYEAQ come from the germline V gene. CDR3 length equals 16 residues. The CDR3 region is CASSTGQSSLNTEAFF. DNA for the CDR3: TGTGCCAGCAGCACAGGACAGAGCTCCTTGAACACTGAAGCTTTCTTT.

This rearrangement joins TRBV14 to TRBJ2-1; D uncertain. Germline CDR1 reads SGHDN; CDR2 reads FVKESK. The CDR3 totals 12 residues. The germline V and J ends were trimmed by 5 bases and 10 bases, with 12 bases remaining between them. The CDR3 is CASSDNLGEQFF. CDR3 coding DNA: TGTGCCAGCAGCGATAATTTGGGGGAGCAGTTCTTC. The full variable domain, with the rest looked up from reference TRBV14 and TRBJ2-1, is EAGVTQFPSHSVIEKGQTVTLRCDPISGHDNLYWYRRVMGKEIKFLLHFVKESKQDESGMPNNRFLAERTGGTYSTLKVQPAELEDSGVYFCASSDNLGEQFFGPGTRLTVL.

The chain is built from TRBV3-1 (or the pseudogene TRBV3-2) and TRBJ2-1; 7 bases map to TRBD2. The CDR3 has 16 amino acids. Germline V gene lookup returns CDR1 LGHDT and CDR2 YNNKEL (reference sequence). Losses at the gene ends were 4 bases for V and 3 bases for J; bases not matched to a gene: 9. The CDR3 protein is CASSPSSGGVYNEQFF. The CDR3 DNA is TGTGCCAGCAGCCCCTCGTCGGGGGGAGTCTACAATGAGCAGTTCTTC.

This chain joins TRBV7-9 and TRBJ1-2, with 8 positions matching TRBD1. CDR1 is SEHNR, CDR2 FQNEAQ, per germline (reference sequence). The CDR3 totals 16 residues. Trimming cost V 1 base and J 3 bases; bases outside gene matches: 7. The CDR3 DNA sequence: TGTGCCAGCAGCTTAGGTTTGGGACAGGTGGACTATGGCTACACCTTC. This encodes CASSLGLGQVDYGYTF.

The chain carries TRBV5-1 and TRBJ1-1; D is uncertain. CDR1 is SGHRS and CDR2 is YFSETQ in the germline V gene. The CDR3 consists of 13 residues. V lost 2 bases and J 5 bases, leaving 10 bases between the germline ends. DNA of the CDR3: TGCGCCAGCAGCTTCCAGACGAATACTGAAGCTTTCTTT. Translated: CASSFQTNTEAFF. Full variable domain (missing parts from reference TRBV5-1 and TRBJ1-1): KAGVTQTPRYLIKTRGQQVTLSCSPISGHRSVSWYQQTPGQGLQFLFEYFSETQRNKGNFPGRFSGRQFSNSRSEMNVSTLELGDSALYLCASSFQTNTEAFFGQGTRLTVV.

This clone was seen a few times. V usage is TRBV4-2 and J usage is TRBJ2-2; no clear D gene. CDR3 size: 12 residues. Per the germline V gene, CDR1 is LGHNA and CDR2 is YNFKEQ. The V end was cut by 2 bases, the J end by 2 bases, with 0 bases between. The CDR3 reads CASSQNTGELFF. CDR3 DNA: TGTGCCAGCAGCCAAAACACCGGGGAGCTGTTTTTT.

The chain is built from TRBV12-3 or TRBV12-4 and TRBJ2-7; D could derive from TRBD1 or TRBD2 (5 bases each). V gave up 2 bases and J gave up 2 bases, with 7 bases separating them. The CDR3 spans 13 residues. As DNA, the CDR3 is TGTGCCAGCAGTTTACGGGGCGCCTACGAGCAGTACTTC. It translates to CASSLRGAYEQYF.

A word on this clone: The junction departs from the called germline gene at one end, perhaps through a read error. The CDR3 nucleotides are TGTGCCAGCAGCCTCCACAGGGATCCCAGATTT. This codes for CASSLHRDPRF. The J gene is TRBJ2-3, the V gene TRBV7-6; a weak D match, TRBD1 (6 bases). Germline V CDR1 and CDR2: SGHVS, FNYEAQ. This CDR3 spans 11 amino acids.